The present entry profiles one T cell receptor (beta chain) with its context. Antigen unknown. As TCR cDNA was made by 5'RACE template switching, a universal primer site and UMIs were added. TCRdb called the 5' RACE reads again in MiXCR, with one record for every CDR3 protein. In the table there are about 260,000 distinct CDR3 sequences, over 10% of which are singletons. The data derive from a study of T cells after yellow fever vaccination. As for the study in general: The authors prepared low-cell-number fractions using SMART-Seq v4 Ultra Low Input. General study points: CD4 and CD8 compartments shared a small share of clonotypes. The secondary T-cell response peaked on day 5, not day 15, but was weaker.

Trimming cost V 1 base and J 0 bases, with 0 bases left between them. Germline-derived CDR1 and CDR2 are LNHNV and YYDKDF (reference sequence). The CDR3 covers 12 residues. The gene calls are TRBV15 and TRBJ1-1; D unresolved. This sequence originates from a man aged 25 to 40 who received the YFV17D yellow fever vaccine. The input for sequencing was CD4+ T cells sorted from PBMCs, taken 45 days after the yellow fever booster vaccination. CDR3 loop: CATSRVNTEAFF. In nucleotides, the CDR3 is TGTGCCACCAGCAGAGTGAACACTGAAGCTTTCTTT.